This is a list of T cell receptor beta chains from one sample in a study of T cell repertoires in cytomegalovirus infection. TCRdb reanalysed the reads using MiXCR and keeps one entry per CDR3 protein. The data contain 200,000 to 250,000 distinct CDR3 sequences, approximately 22% of them seen just once; the ten biggest clones take up 15% to 20%. Input material: CD8+ T cells from PBMCs. These receptors were obtained from a human donor in good health (CMV status not recorded). Some clones in this sample may be carry-over from other donors' samples. The CDR3 runs from the conserved cysteine through the conserved F or W. A D gene is named only where the DNA matches it firmly. Rows may omit the clone size; those that give it use once, few, many or a size class.

V: TRBV28
size: many
D: .
J: TRBJ2-7
DNA: TGTGCCACCCGGGGCTCGAGATACGAGCAGTACTTC
CDR3: CATRGSRYEQYF

V: TRBV9
size: many
D: .
J: TRBJ2-7
DNA: TGTGCCAGCAGCTTTGAATCGTCCTCCTACGAGCAGTACTTC
CDR3: CASSFESSSYEQYF

V: TRBV20-1
size: .
D: TRBD1
J: TRBJ2-5
DNA: TGCAGTGCTATTCCACAGGGGGAGACCCAGTACTTC
CDR3: CSAIPQGETQYF

V: TRBV7-4
size: few
D: TRBD1
J: TRBJ2-7
DNA: TGTGCCAGCAGCTTAGAAGGGACAGGGGACGAGCAGTACTTC
CDR3: CASSLEGTGDEQYF

V: TRBV6-5
size: .
D: TRBD2
J: TRBJ2-7
DNA: TGTGCCAGCAGTTACTCGGCTAGCGGGGGCGGCGAGCAGTACTTC
CDR3: CASSYSASGGGEQYF

V: TRBV7-8
size: many
D: .
J: TRBJ1-1
DNA: TGTGCCAGCAGCTTACGGGGCGTGAACACTGAAGCTTTCTTT
CDR3: CASSLRGVNTEAFF

V: TRBV28
size: many
D: .
J: TRBJ2-3
DNA: TGTGCCAGCAGTTTACAGGGAGAGCCAGATACGCAGTATTTT
CDR3: CASSLQGEPDTQYF

V: TRBV5-4
size: few
D: .
J: TRBJ2-2
DNA: TGTGCCAGCAGCCCCGACCGGCTAACTAACACCGGGGAGCTGTTTTTT
CDR3: CASSPDRLTNTGELFF

V: TRBV15
size: .
D: .
J: TRBJ1-6
DNA: TGTGCCACCAGCAGAGATGGTCACGAGTTGTCACCCCTCCACTTT
CDR3: CATSRDGHELSPLHF

V: TRBV19
size: .
D: .
J: TRBJ2-3
DNA: TGTGCCAGTAGTTCGCGGGACCTCGATACGCAGTATTTT
CDR3: CASSSRDLDTQYF

V: TRBV28
size: .
D: .
J: TRBJ2-1
DNA: TGTGCCAGCAGTTTCCGCCACGGAGCCTTGGAGGGGGCGCAGTTCTTC
CDR3: CASSFRHGALEGAQFF

V: TRBV15
size: once
D: .
J: TRBJ2-7
DNA: TGTGCCACCAGCGCAGGGCGGGGGCAGAACGAGCAGTACTTC
CDR3: CATSAGRGQNEQYF

V: TRBV28
size: .
D: .
J: TRBJ2-1
DNA: TGTGCCAGCAGTCCGTTAGGGACCTACAATGAGCAGTTCTTC
CDR3: CASSPLGTYNEQFF

V: TRBV19
size: .
D: TRBD1
J: TRBJ2-1
DNA: TGTGCCAGTAGCCATATAGGGACAGGGGCCTACAATGAGCAGTTCTTC
CDR3: CASSHIGTGAYNEQFF

V: TRBV28
size: .
D: .
J: TRBJ2-3
DNA: TGTGCCAGCAGTTTATACGACTCCCTCTACACAGATACGCAGTATTTT
CDR3: CASSLYDSLYTDTQYF

V: TRBV14
size: many
D: TRBD2
J: TRBJ2-7
DNA: TGTGCCAGCAGCCTCTCGGACAGCGGGGGCCCCTACGAGCAGTACTTC
CDR3: CASSLSDSGGPYEQYF

V: TRBV5-1
size: .
D: .
J: TRBJ1-6
DNA: TGCGCCAGCAGCTTGGTGGGGCAAAGCTCCTATAATTCACCCCTCCACTTT
CDR3: CASSLVGQSSYNSPLHF

V: TRBV20-1
size: few
D: TRBD1
J: TRBJ1-2
DNA: TGCAGTATCCCGACAGGGGGCCCCTATGGCTACACCTTC
CDR3: CSIPTGGPYGYTF

V: TRBV28
size: once
D: .
J: TRBJ2-7
DNA: TGTGCCAGCAGTTTTATTACAGGGCCCTACGAGCAGTACTTC
CDR3: CASSFITGPYEQYF

V: TRBV7-9
size: .
D: .
J: TRBJ1-6
DNA: TGTGCCAGCAGCATCCAGAGCTCCTATAATTCACCCCTCCACTTT
CDR3: CASSIQSSYNSPLHF

V: TRBV20-1
size: many
D: .
J: TRBJ2-7
DNA: TGCAGTGCTAGGATGTACGAGCAGTACTTC
CDR3: CSARMYEQYF

V: TRBV12-3/TRBV12-4
size: many
D: .
J: TRBJ1-2
DNA: TGTGCCAGCAGTTTAGGGGATGGCTACACCTTC
CDR3: CASSLGDGYTF

V: TRBV7-2
size: few
D: .
J: TRBJ2-2
DNA: TGTGCCAGCAGCCCGTCTAGGGGGGAGCTGTTTTTT
CDR3: CASSPSRGELFF

V: TRBV12-5
size: few
D: .
J: TRBJ1-5
DNA: TGTGCTAGTGGTTTCACAGGGAAGGGCCCCAATCAGCCCCAGCATTTT
CDR3: CASGFTGKGPNQPQHF

V: TRBV9
size: .
D: .
J: TRBJ2-7
DNA: TGTGCCAGCAGCGTAGCGGACATCGCCTACGAGCAGTACTTC
CDR3: CASSVADIAYEQYF

V: TRBV6-5
size: .
D: .
J: TRBJ2-3
DNA: TGTGCCAGCAGCCCGAGTGCCGGGGCAGATACGCAGTATTTT
CDR3: CASSPSAGADTQYF

V: TRBV14
size: .
D: .
J: TRBJ2-1
DNA: TGTGCCAGCAGCCAAGATCGACTTTCCAATGAGCAGTTCTTC
CDR3: CASSQDRLSNEQFF

V: TRBV20-1
size: .
D: .
J: TRBJ2-2
DNA: TGCAGTGCTACAGGCCATCAAACCGGGGAGCTGTTTTTT
CDR3: CSATGHQTGELFF

V: TRBV3-1
size: few
D: TRBD2
J: TRBJ2-3
DNA: TGTGCCAGCAGCCAGACACTAGCGTTCACAGATACGCAGTATTTT
CDR3: CASSQTLAFTDTQYF

V: TRBV10-3
size: few
D: .
J: TRBJ2-2
DNA: TGTGCCATCAGTGCATACAGGGTCACCGGGGAGCTGTTTTTT
CDR3: CAISAYRVTGELFF

V: TRBV29-1
size: many
D: .
J: TRBJ1-1
DNA: TGCAGCGTTGTGGAGGGGGCTGAAGCTTTCTTT
CDR3: CSVVEGAEAFF

V: TRBV6-6
size: few
D: .
J: TRBJ2-5
DNA: TGTGCCAGCAGTTACTCGATTGGCAACCAGTACTTC
CDR3: CASSYSIGNQYF

V: TRBV7-9
size: few
D: .
J: TRBJ2-3
DNA: TGTGCCAGCTCCTCGGTGGGGGCGGCCCGGGGAGATACGCAGTATTTT
CDR3: CASSSVGAARGDTQYF

V: TRBV20-1
size: few
D: TRBD2
J: TRBJ2-3
DNA: TGCAGTGCTAGACCAGCGGGGGGTCCTAGCACAGATACGCAGTATTTT
CDR3: CSARPAGGPSTDTQYF

V: TRBV28
size: .
D: TRBD1
J: TRBJ2-7
DNA: TGTGCCAGCAGTGGCCCCTCGACAGGGAATATCTACGAGCAGTACTTC
CDR3: CASSGPSTGNIYEQYF

V: TRBV12-3/TRBV12-4
size: .
D: TRBD2
J: TRBJ2-4
DNA: TGTGCCAGTCAAATAGCGGGGGGGGTAAACATTCAGTACTTC
CDR3: CASQIAGGVNIQYF

V: TRBV2
size: .
D: .
J: TRBJ2-2
DNA: TGTGCCAGCACCTCGGACACCGGGGAGCTGTTTTTT
CDR3: CASTSDTGELFF

V: TRBV28
size: many
D: .
J: TRBJ1-5
DNA: TGTGCCAGCAGCTTATCCGGGCGGGGGCCTAATCAGCCCCAGCATTTT
CDR3: CASSLSGRGPNQPQHF

V: TRBV7-6
size: few
D: .
J: TRBJ2-7
DNA: TGTGCCAGCAGCTTAGATGGGGGGGCGCGGGAGCAGTACTTC
CDR3: CASSLDGGAREQYF

V: TRBV7-4
size: many
D: .
J: TRBJ1-5
DNA: TGTGCCAGCAGCTACGACGGGAAAAGCAATCAGCCCCAGCATTTT
CDR3: CASSYDGKSNQPQHF

V: TRBV7-2
size: many
D: TRBD2
J: TRBJ2-3
DNA: TGTGCCAGCAGCGTTAGCGGGGGGGTGACAGATACGCAGTATTTT
CDR3: CASSVSGGVTDTQYF

V: TRBV27
size: .
D: .
J: TRBJ2-1
DNA: TGTGCCAGCAGTCCCTATTCGAGCTCCTACAATGAGCAGTTCTTC
CDR3: CASSPYSSSYNEQFF

V: TRBV29-1
size: .
D: TRBD1
J: TRBJ2-7
DNA: TGCAGCGCACAGGGGGACGGACCCTACGAGCAGTACTTC
CDR3: CSAQGDGPYEQYF

V: TRBV28
size: .
D: .
J: TRBJ1-5
DNA: TGTGCCAGCAGTCCCCCGCCTTGGTCACCAGCGAGCAATCAGCCCCAGCATTTT
CDR3: CASSPPPWSPASNQPQHF

V: TRBV6-1
size: .
D: TRBD1
J: TRBJ1-2
DNA: TGTGCCAGCAGTTACAGGGGTCCGGGGGCGGTACATGGCTACACCTTC
CDR3: CASSYRGPGAVHGYTF

V: TRBV12-3/TRBV12-4
size: few
D: .
J: TRBJ2-7
DNA: TGTGCCAGCAGCGGGGACTCGGTCCGGGAGCAGTACTTC
CDR3: CASSGDSVREQYF